Listed below are T cell receptor beta chains from one sample, sequenced in a study of CD8 T cells in Susac syndrome. MiXCR, applied by TCRdb to the immunoSEQ multiplex PCR reads, yields one record per CDR3 protein. The sample has about 180,000 distinct CDR3 sequences; 85% to 95% are singletons. What was sequenced was CD4+ T cells from PBMCs. Every receptor here comes from a human donor with Susac syndrome. Each CDR3 is given with its conserved first and last residue. D genes are given only for firm matches. Clone size is not always given. Where it is, it says once, few, many or a class for expanded clones.

clone size	V gene	D gene	J gene	CDR3 protein	CDR3 DNA
NA	TRBV2	NA	TRBJ2-1	CASRTRDAYNEQFF	TGTGCCAGCAGGACCCGGGACGCCTACAATGAGCAGTTCTTC
NA	TRBV5-6	NA	TRBJ2-7	CASSHRRFNSYEQYF	TGTGCCAGCAGCCATCGTCGCTTCAACTCCTACGAGCAGTACTTC
NA	TRBV19	TRBD1	TRBJ1-5	CASSTDREGQPQHF	TGTGCCAGTAGTACCGACAGGGAAGGTCAGCCCCAGCATTTT
NA	TRBV15	NA	TRBJ2-7	CATSREKGPYEQYF	TGTGCCACCAGCAGAGAAAAGGGGCCCTACGAGCAGTACTTC
NA	TRBV7-9	NA	TRBJ2-5	CASSSALVVQETQYF	TGTGCCAGCAGCTCCGCTCTAGTGGTTCAAGAGACCCAGTACTTC
NA	TRBV30	NA	TRBJ2-3	CAWSVSTFTDTQYF	TGTGCCTGGAGTGTATCCACATTCACAGATACGCAGTATTTT
once	TRBV30	TRBD2	TRBJ2-7	CAWRTSGRRPYEQYF	TGTGCCTGGAGAACTAGCGGGAGAAGACCCTACGAGCAGTACTTC
NA	TRBV29-1	TRBD2	TRBJ2-1	CSVEEGTSGGAFDEQFF	TGCAGCGTTGAAGAGGGGACTAGCGGGGGGGCATTCGATGAGCAGTTCTTC
once	TRBV7-8	TRBD1	TRBJ2-7	CASSFIRDRAAEQYF	TGTGCCAGCAGCTTCATCCGGGACAGGGCAGCCGAGCAGTACTTC
NA	TRBV5-1	NA	TRBJ1-2	CASSLKENREHRGGYTF	TGCGCCAGCAGCTTGAAGGAAAACAGGGAGCATCGGGGTGGCTACACCTTC
NA	TRBV20-1	NA	TRBJ2-7	CSATPDPFEQYF	TGCAGTGCTACGCCGGACCCTTTCGAGCAGTACTTC
NA	TRBV7-8	TRBD2	TRBJ2-1	CASRLLTSGGYNEQFF	TGTGCCAGCAGACTTCTTACTAGCGGGGGGTACAATGAGCAGTTCTTC
NA	TRBV28	NA	TRBJ1-2	CASTTLPAGGYGYTF	TGTGCCAGCACCACCCTACCTGCGGGGGGCTATGGCTACACCTTC
NA	TRBV5-1	TRBD2	TRBJ2-5	CASSSTGTTEETQYF	TGCGCCAGCAGCTCCACCGGGACTACCGAGGAGACCCAGTACTTC
NA	TRBV30	NA	TRBJ1-1	CAWSRGASFVEAFF	TGTGCCTGGAGCCGCGGAGCCAGCTTCGTTGAAGCTTTCTTT
NA	TRBV11-2	TRBD2	TRBJ2-2	CASSYGGRDGELFF	TGTGCCAGCAGCTACGGCGGGAGGGACGGGGAGCTGTTTTTT
NA	TRBV3-1	TRBD1	TRBJ2-1	CASSQVQGTSRFF	TGTGCCAGCAGCCAAGTACAGGGGACCAGTAGGTTCTTC
NA	TRBV7-9	NA	TRBJ1-1	CASSLAPHSFF	TGTGCCAGCAGCTTAGCCCCGCATTCTTTCTTT
NA	TRBV30	TRBD2	TRBJ2-3	CAWSRLAGRTDTQYF	TGTGCCTGGAGCAGACTAGCGGGACGCACAGATACGCAGTATTTT
NA	TRBV12-3/TRBV12-4	TRBD2	TRBJ2-1	CASTGGSYNEQFF	TGTGCCAGCACGGGGGGATCGTACAATGAGCAGTTCTTC
NA	TRBV19	NA	TRBJ2-3	CASSNQGSDTQYF	TGTGCCAGTAGTAACCAGGGTTCGGATACGCAGTATTTT
NA	TRBV19	TRBD1	TRBJ2-7	CASSKGAEQYF	TGTGCCAGTAGTAAGGGGGCCGAGCAGTACTTC
NA	TRBV28	NA	TRBJ1-5	CASGSHSNQPQHF	TGTGCCAGCGGATCACATAGCAATCAGCCCCAGCATTTT
few	TRBV2	NA	TRBJ2-2	CASSGPNTGELFF	TGTGCCAGCAGTGGGCCAAACACCGGGGAGCTGTTTTTT
NA	TRBV28	NA	TRBJ1-1	CASSLFSRSGEAFF	TGTGCCAGCAGTTTATTCTCCCGGAGCGGTGAAGCTTTCTTT
NA	TRBV7-2	TRBD1	TRBJ2-7	CASSLDRGQGAGEQYF	TGTGCCAGCAGCTTAGACCGAGGGCAGGGGGCAGGCGAGCAGTACTTC
NA	TRBV20-1	NA	TRBJ1-4	CSAPAVSRLYNEKLFF	TGCAGTGCTCCAGCGGTTTCAAGGCTTTATAATGAAAAACTGTTTTTT
once	TRBV18	TRBD1	TRBJ1-1	CASSRGTGLANTEAFF	TGTGCCAGCTCACGAGGGACAGGTCTGGCGAACACTGAAGCTTTCTTT
NA	TRBV29-1	TRBD2	TRBJ2-1	CSVEEGLAGADEQFF	TGCAGCGTTGAAGAGGGACTAGCGGGGGCCGATGAGCAGTTCTTC
NA	TRBV12-3/TRBV12-4	NA	TRBJ1-1	CASRARRSGDTEAFF	TGTGCCAGCAGGGCTCGACGCTCCGGAGACACTGAAGCTTTCTTT
NA	TRBV7-8	NA	TRBJ2-5	CASSRWEETQYF	TGTGCCAGCTCGAGGTGGGAAGAGACCCAGTACTTC
NA	TRBV12-3/TRBV12-4	NA	TRBJ1-1	CASSLTSATEAFF	TGTGCCAGCAGTTTAACCTCAGCCACTGAAGCTTTCTTT
once	TRBV25-1	TRBD1	TRBJ1-2	CASSAAGGYDGYTF	TGTGCCAGCAGTGCCGCAGGGGGGTACGATGGCTACACCTTC
NA	TRBV7-2	NA	TRBJ2-5	CASSPVNGETQYF	TGTGCCAGCAGCCCCGTGAACGGGGAGACCCAGTACTTC
NA	TRBV29-1	NA	TRBJ1-5	CSGGEGGQPQHF	TGCAGCGGTGGTGAGGGGGGACAGCCCCAGCATTTT
once	TRBV30	NA	TRBJ1-5	CAWSGGGSLGSGPQHF	TGTGCCTGGAGTGGGGGGGGGAGTTTGGGGTCGGGGCCCCAGCATTTT
NA	TRBV20-1	TRBD2	TRBJ2-5	CSASNSGRAQETQYF	TGCAGTGCTAGTAATAGCGGGAGGGCACAAGAGACCCAGTACTTC